The T cell receptor (beta chain) described here comes from a study of blood T cell repertoires in COVID-19. This table comes from immunoSEQ multiplex PCR, and its TCRdb copy is limited to in-frame clones, with some not included. The table shows about 270,000 clones, with about 87% occurring only once. This clonotype originated in a woman aged 45-65 years who had recovered from COVID-19. The sample was PBMCs or T cells enriched from blood (not recorded which).

CDR3 sequence: CATSDLSGAGGTSTDTQYF. The DNA of the CDR3 is TGTGCCACCAGTGATTTGTCCGGGGCAGGGGGCACTAGCACAGATACGCAGTATTTT. The chain recombines TRBV24-1 with TRBJ2-3, with 8 bases lining up with TRBD1. J was trimmed by 0 bases and V by 0 bases; bases with no gene match: 10. Germline V lookup: CDR1 KGHDR, CDR2 SFDVKD. The CDR3 is 19 residues long.